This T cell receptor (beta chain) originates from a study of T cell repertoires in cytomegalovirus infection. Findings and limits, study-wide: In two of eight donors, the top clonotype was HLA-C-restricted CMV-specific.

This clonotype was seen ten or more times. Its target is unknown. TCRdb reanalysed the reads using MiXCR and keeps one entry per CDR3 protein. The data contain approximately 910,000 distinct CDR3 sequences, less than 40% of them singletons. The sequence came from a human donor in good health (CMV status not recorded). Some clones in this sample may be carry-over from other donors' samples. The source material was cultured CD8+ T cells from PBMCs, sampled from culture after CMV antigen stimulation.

The CDR3 sequence: CASSLVPGQGSHGYTF. The CDR3 DNA follows: TGTGCCAGCAGTTTAGTGCCGGGACAGGGTTCCCATGGCTACACCTTC. The V call is TRBV12-3 or TRBV12-4, the J call TRBJ1-2; 9 bases match TRBD1. J gave up 6 bases and V 1 base, and 9 bases lay outside the gene matches. The CDR3 length is 16 residues.